This record looks at one TCR beta chain sequence and its context. An end of the junction does not agree with germline; a read error may underlie this. The source of the sample is a study of CD8+CD57+ T cells in acquired aplastic anemia. Study overall: DNA from sorted CD4+ and CD8+ cells averaged roughly 3.4 ug.

The TCR beta profiling, which covered VDJ combination and CDR3 sequence, was carried out using genomic DNA as the template. TCRdb independently ran MiXCR on the reads; one entry per CDR3 protein. The data contain about 400,000 distinct CDR3 sequences, under 80% of them seen just once; the ten biggest clones take up 3% to 5%. Germline CDR1 is SSHAT and CDR2 is FNYEAQ (reference sequence). This CDR3 has 18 residues. The V gene is TRBV7-7, the J gene TRBJ2-6, with a possible D match to TRBD1 (6 bases). Sequencing was done on a sample of sorted CD4+, CD8+, or CD8+CD57+ T cells (not recorded which) from PBMCs. The clonotype was recovered from a human donor in good health, serving as a control. DNA for the CDR3: TGTGCTAGCAGCAAGAACAGGGTAACCAATGCCGGGGCCAACGTCCTGACTTTC. Translating it yields CASSKNRVTNAGANVLTF. Based on the CDR3 plus reference TRBV7-7 and TRBJ2-6, the full variable domain is GAGVSQSPRYKVTKRGQDVTLRCDPISSHATLYWYQQALGQGPEFLTYFNYEAQPDKSGLPSDRFSAERPEGSISTLTIQRTEQRDSAMYRCASSKNRVTNAGANVLTFGAGSRLTVL.